This TCR beta chain was obtained from a study of T cells after yellow fever vaccination. Study at large: With SMART-Seq v4 Ultra Low Input, the fractions containing low cell numbers were prepared.

A universal primer site and UMIs were added as TCR cDNA was made by 5'RACE template switching. TCRdb re-called the 5' RACE reads through MiXCR, storing one row per CDR3 protein. Among 250,000 to 300,000 distinct CDR3 sequences listed, roughly 5.6% were seen once. Trimming pared 3 bases from V and 2 bases from J, leaving 13 bases between. The CDR3 is 15 amino acids. Germline lookup yields CDR1 ENHRY and CDR2 SYGVKD. The chain combines TRBV10-3 with TRBJ2-5, with D tentatively TRBD2 (5 bases). The material was CD4+ T cells sorted from PBMCs, obtained on the day of the yellow fever booster vaccination. The sequence was collected from a man aged 18 to 35 who received the YFV17D yellow fever vaccine. The CDR3: CAISDTASSQETQYF. CDR3 DNA: TGTGCCATCAGTGATACGGCTAGCTCTCAAGAGACCCAGTACTTC.